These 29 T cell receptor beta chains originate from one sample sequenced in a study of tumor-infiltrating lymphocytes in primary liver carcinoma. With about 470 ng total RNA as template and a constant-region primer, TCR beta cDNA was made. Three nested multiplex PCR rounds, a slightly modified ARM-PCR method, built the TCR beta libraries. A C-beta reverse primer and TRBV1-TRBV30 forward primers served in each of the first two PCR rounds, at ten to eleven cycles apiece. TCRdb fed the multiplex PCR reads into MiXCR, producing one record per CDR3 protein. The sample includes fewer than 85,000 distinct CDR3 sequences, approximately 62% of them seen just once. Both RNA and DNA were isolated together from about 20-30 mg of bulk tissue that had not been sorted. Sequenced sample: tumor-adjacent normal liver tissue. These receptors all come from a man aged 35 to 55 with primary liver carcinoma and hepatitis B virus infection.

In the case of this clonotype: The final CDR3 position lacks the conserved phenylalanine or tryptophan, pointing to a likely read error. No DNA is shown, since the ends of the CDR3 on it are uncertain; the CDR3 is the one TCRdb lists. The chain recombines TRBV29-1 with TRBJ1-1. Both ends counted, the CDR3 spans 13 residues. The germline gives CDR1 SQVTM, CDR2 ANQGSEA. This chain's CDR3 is CSVESNGNTEAYS.

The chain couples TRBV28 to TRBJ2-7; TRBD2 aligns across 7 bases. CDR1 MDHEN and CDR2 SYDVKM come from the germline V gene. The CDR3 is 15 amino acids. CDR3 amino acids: CANTSGLEYPYEQYF. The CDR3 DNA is TGTGCTAACACTTCCGGACTAGAGTACCCCTACGAGCAGTACTTC. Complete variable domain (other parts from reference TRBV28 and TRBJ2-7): DVKVTQSSRYLVKRTGEKVFLECVQDMDHENMFWYRQDPGLGLRLIYFSYDVKMKEKGDIPEGYSVSREKKERFSLILESASTNQTSMYLCANTSGLEYPYEQYFGPGTRLTVT.

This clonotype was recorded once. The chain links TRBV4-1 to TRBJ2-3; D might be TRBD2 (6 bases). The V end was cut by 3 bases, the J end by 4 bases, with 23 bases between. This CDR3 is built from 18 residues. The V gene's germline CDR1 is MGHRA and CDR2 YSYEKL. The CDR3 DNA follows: TGCGCCAGCAGCCAGGTGACAAACGGGAGTGTATACGCAGATACGCAGTATTTT. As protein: CASSQVTNGSVYADTQYF.

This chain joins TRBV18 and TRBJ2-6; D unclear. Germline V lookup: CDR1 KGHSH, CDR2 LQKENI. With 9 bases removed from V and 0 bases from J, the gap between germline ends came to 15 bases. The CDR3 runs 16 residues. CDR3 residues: CASPPPGDSGANVLTF. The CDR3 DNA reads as TGTGCCAGTCCACCCCCTGGGGACTCTGGGGCCAACGTCCTGACTTTC.

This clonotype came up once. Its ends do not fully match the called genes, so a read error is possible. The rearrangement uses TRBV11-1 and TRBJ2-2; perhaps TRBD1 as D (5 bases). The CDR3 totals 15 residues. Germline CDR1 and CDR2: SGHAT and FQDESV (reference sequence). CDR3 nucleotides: TGTACCAGCAGCTACACAGGACCTTTCTCCGGGGAGCTGTTTTTT. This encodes CTSSYTGPFSGELFF.

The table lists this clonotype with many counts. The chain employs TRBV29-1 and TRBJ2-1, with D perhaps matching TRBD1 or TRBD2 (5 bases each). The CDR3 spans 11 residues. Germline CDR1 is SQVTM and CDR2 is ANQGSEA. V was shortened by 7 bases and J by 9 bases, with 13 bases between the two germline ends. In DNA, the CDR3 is TGCAGCGGGGGCTCGGGAAGTGAGCAGTTCTTC. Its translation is CSGGSGSEQFF.

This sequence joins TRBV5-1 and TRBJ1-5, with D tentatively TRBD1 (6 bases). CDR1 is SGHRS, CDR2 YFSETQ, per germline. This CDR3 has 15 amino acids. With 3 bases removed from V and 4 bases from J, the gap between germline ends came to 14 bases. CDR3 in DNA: TGCGCCAGCAGCTCGGGAGGACAGTCAAATCAGCCCCAGCATTTT. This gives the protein CASSSGGQSNQPQHF.

The CDR3 sequence is CASSLRQGMNTEAFF. DNA for the CDR3: TGCGCCAGCAGCTTGAGGCAGGGCATGAACACTGAAGCTTTCTTT. V and J are TRBV5-1 and TRBJ1-1, with D possibly TRBD1 on 5 matching bases. The CDR3 runs 15 residues. Looked up from germline, CDR1 is SGHRS and CDR2 is YFSETQ. Trimming shortened V by 1 base and J by 0 bases, and 10 bases separated the two germline ends.

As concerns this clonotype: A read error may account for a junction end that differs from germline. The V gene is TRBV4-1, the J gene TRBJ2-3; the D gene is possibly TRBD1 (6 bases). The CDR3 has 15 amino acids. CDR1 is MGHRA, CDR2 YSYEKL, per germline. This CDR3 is CASSQDMGATDTQCF. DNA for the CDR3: TGCGCCAGCAGCCAAGATATGGGGGCCACAGATACGCAGTGTTTT.

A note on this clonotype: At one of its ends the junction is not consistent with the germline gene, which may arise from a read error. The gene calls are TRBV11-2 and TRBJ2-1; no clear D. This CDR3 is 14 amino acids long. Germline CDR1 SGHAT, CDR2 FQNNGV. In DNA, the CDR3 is TGTGCCAGCAGCTTATACGGGCTAGTTAGTGAGCTGTTATTC. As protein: CASSLYGLVSELLF.

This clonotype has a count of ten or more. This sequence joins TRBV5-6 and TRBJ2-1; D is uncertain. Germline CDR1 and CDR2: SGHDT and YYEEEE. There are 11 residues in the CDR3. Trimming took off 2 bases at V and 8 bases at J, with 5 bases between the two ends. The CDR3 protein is CASSFGYEQFF. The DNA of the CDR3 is TGTGCCAGCAGCTTTGGGTATGAGCAGTTCTTC.

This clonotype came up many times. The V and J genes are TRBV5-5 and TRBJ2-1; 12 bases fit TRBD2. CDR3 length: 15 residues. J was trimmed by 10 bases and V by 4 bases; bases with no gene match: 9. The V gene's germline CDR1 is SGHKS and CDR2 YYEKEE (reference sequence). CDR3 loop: CASSPRLAGEEEQFF. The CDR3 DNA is TGTGCCAGCAGCCCTAGACTAGCGGGAGAAGAGGAGCAGTTCTTC.

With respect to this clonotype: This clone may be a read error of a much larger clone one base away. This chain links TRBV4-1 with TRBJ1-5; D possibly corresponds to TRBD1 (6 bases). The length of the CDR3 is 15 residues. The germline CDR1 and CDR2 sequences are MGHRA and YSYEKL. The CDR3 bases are TGCGCCAGCAGCCCCCAGGGGAATAACAATCAGCCCCATCATTTT. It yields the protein CASSPQGNNNQPHHF.

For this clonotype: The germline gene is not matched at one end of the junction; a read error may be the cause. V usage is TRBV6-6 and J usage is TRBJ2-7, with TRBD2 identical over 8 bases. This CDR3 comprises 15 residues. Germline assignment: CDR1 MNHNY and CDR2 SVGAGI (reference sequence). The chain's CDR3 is CASCFEAGDSYGQYF. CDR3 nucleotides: TGTGCCAGCTGTTTCGAAGCGGGAGATAGCTACGGGCAGTACTTC.

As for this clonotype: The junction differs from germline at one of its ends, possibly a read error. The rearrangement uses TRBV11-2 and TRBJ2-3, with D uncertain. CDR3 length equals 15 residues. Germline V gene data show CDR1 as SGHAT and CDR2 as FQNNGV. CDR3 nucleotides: TGTGTCAGCAGCTTCTACGTGGGTAGCACAGATACGCGGTATTTT. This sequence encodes CVSSFYVGSTDTRYF.

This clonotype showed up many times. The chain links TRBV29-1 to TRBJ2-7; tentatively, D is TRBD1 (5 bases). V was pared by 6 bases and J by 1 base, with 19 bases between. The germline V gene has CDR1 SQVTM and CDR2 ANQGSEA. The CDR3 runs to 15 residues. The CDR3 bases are TGCAGCGTACGCCCTTCCAGGGTCAAGTCCTACGAGCAGTACTTC. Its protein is CSVRPSRVKSYEQYF.

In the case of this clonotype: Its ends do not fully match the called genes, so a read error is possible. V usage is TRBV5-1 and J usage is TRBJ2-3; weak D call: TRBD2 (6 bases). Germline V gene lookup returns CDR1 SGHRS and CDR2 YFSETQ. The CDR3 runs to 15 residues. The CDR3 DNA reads TGCACCAGCAGCTTGGTGGGACTCACCACAGATACGCAGTATTTT. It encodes CTSSLVGLTTDTQYF.

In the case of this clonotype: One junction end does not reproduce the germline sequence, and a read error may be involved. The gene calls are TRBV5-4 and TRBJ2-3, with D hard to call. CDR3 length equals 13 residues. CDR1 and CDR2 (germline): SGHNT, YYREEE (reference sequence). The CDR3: CASSLESFDMQYF. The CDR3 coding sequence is TGTGCCAGCAGTTTGGAAAGTTTCGATATGCAGTATTTT.

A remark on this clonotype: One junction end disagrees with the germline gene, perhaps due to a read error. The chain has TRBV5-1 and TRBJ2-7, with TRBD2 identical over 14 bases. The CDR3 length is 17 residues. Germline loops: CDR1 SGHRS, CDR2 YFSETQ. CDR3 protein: CPSSDEGLAGAGCEQYF. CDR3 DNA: TGCCCCAGTAGCGACGAGGGACTAGCGGGAGCGGGGTGCGAGCAGTACTTC. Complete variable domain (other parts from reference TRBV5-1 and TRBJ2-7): KAGVTQTPRYLIKTRGQQVTLSCSPISGHRSVSWYQQTPGQGLQFLFEYFSETQRNKGNFPGRFSGRQFSNSRSEMNVSTLELGDSALYLCPSSDEGLAGAGCEQYFGPGTRLTVT.

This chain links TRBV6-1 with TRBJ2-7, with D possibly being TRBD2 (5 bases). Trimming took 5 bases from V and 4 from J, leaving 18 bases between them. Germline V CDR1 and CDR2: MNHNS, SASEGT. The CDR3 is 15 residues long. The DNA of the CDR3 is TGTGCCAGCAGTACCTTGGCCGAGGGCCCGTACGAGCAGTACTTC. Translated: CASSTLAEGPYEQYF.

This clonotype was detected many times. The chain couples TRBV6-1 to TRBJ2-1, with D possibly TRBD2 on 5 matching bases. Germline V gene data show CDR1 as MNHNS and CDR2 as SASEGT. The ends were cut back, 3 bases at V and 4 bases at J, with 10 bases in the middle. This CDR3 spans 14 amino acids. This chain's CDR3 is CASSDTGWYNEQFF. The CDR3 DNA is TGTGCCAGCAGTGACACGGGATGGTACAATGAGCAGTTCTTC.

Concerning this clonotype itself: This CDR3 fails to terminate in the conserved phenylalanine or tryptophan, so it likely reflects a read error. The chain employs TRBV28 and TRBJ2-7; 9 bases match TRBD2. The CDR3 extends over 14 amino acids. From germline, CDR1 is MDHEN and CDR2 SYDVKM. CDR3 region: CTSSALAGNYEQYY. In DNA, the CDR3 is TGTACCAGTAGTGCCCTAGCGGGGAACTACGAGCAGTACTAC.

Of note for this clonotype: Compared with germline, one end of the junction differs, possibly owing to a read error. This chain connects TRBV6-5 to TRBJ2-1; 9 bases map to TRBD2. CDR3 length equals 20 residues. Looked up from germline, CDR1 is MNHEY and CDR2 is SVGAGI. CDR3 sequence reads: CAGRQGGVAGAQSSYNEQFF. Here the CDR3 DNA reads TGCGCCGGCAGGCAGGGAGGGGTAGCGGGAGCCCAGTCCTCCTACAATGAGCAGTTCTTC.

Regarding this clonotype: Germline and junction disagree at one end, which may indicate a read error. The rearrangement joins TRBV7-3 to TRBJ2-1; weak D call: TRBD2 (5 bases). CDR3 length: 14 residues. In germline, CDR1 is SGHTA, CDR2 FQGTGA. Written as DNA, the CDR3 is TGTGTCAGCAGCCAGTCCGGGATTCTCAATGAGCAGTTCTTC. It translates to CVSSQSGILNEQFF.

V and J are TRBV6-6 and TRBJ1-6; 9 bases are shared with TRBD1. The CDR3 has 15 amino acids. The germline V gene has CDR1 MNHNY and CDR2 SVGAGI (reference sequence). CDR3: CTCSLGTGRNSPLHF. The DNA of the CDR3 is TGTACCTGCAGCCTCGGGACAGGGCGCAATTCACCCCTCCACTTT.

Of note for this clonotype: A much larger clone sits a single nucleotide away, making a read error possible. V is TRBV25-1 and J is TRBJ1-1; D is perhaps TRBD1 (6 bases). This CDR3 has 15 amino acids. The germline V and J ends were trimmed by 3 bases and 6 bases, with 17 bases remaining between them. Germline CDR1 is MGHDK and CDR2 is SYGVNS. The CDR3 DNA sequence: TGTGCCAGCAGTGAGGGCAGGGACACTGACGCTGAAGCTTTCTTT. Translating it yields CASSEGRDTDAEAFF.

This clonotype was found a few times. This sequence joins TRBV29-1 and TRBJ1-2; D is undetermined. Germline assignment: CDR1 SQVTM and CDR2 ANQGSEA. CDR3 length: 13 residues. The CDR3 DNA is TGCATCTTTGACGCAGGAACTAACTATGGCTACACCTTC. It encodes CIFDAGTNYGYTF.

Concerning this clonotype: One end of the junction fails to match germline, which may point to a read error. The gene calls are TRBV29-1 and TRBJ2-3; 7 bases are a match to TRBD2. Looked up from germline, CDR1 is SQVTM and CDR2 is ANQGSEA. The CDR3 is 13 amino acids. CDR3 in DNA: TGCAGCGGTGGACTAGTGGGAGGGGATACGCTGTATTTT. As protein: CSGGLVGGDTLYF.

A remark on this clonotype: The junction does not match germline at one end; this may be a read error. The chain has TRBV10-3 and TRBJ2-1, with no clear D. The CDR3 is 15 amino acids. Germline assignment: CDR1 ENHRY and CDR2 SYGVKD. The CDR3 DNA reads TGTGTCATCATTAACTGGCTGGCCTCCTACAATGAGCAGTTCTTC. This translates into CVIINWLASYNEQFF.